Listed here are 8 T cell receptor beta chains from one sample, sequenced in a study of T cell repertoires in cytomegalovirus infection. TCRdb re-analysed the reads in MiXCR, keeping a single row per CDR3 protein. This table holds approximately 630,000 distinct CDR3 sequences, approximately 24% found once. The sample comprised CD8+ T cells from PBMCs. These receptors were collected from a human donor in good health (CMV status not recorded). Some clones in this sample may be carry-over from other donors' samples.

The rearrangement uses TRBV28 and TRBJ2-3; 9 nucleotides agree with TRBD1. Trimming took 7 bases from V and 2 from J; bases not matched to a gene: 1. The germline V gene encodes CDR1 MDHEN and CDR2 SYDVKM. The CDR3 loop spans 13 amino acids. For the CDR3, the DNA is TGTGCCAGCAACAGGGGGCTCACAGATACGCAGTATTTT. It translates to CASNRGLTDTQYF. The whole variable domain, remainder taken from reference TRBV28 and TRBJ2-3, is DVKVTQSSRYLVKRTGEKVFLECVQDMDHENMFWYRQDPGLGLRLIYFSYDVKMKEKGDIPEGYSVSREKKERFSLILESASTNQTSMYLCASNRGLTDTQYFGPGTRLTVL.

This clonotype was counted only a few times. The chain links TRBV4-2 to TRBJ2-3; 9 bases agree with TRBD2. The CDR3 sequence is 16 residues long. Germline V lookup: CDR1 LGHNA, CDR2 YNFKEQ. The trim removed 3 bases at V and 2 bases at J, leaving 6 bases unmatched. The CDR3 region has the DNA TGTGCCAGCAGCCAGCAAGCGGGGGGACTCACAGATACGCAGTATTTT. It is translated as CASSQQAGGLTDTQYF.

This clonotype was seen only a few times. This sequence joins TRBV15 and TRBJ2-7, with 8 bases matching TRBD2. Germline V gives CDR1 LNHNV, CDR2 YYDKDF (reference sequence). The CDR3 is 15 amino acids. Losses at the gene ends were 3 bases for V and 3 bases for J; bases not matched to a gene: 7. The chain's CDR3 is CATSRGLAGNYEQYF. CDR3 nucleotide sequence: TGTGCCACCAGCAGGGGATTAGCGGGGAACTACGAGCAGTACTTC.

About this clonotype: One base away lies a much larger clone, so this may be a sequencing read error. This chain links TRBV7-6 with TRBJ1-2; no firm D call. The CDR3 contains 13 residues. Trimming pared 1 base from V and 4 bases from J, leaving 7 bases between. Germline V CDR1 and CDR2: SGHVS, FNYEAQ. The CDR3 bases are TGTGCCAGCAGCTTAGGGGATACCTATGGCTACACCTTC. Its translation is CASSLGDTYGYTF.

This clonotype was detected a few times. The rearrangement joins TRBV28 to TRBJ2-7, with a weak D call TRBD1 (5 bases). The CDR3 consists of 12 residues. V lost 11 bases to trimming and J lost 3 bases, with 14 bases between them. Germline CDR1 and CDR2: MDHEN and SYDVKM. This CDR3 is CAPWTSYYEQYV. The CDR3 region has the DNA TGTGCCCCCTGGACAAGCTACTACGAGCAGTACGTC.

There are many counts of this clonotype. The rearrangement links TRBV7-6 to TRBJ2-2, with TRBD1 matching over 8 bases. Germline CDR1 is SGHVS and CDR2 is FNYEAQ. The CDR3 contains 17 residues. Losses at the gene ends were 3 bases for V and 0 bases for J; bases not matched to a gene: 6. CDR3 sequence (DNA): TGTGCCAGCAGCTTGGACAGGGATAGTCCGAACACCGGGGAGCTGTTTTTT. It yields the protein CASSLDRDSPNTGELFF. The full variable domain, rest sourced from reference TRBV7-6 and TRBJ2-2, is GAGVSQSPRYKVTKRGQDVALRCDPISGHVSLYWYRQALGQGPEFLTYFNYEAQQDKSGLPNDRFSAERPEGSISTLTIQRTEQRDSAMYRCASSLDRDSPNTGELFFGEGSRLTVL.

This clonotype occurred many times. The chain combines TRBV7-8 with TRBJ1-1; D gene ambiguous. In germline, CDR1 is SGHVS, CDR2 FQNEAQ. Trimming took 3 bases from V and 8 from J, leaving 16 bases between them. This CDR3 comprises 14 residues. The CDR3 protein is CASSFPGSWGEAFF. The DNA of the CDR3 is TGTGCCAGCAGCTTCCCCGGGAGTTGGGGAGAAGCTTTCTTT.

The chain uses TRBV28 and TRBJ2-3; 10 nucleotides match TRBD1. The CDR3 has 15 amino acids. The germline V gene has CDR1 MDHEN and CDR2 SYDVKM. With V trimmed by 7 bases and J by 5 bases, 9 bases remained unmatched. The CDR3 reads CASTEQTGGEDTQYF. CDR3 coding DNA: TGTGCCAGCACAGAACAGACAGGGGGCGAAGATACGCAGTATTTT.